Shown below are 18 T cell receptor beta chains from a single sample sequenced in a study of cytomegalovirus exposure and HLA in healthy donors. Clones were sequenced by immunoSEQ multiplex PCR, and TCRdb holds only the in-frame ones, with some missing. The repertoire includes roughly 330,000 clones, 87% of them detected once, and roughly 1.1% sits in the top ten. Sequenced sample: PBMCs. Source of these receptors: a woman aged 25 to 45 in good health and CMV-seropositive.

The chain has TRBV7-9 and TRBJ2-2, with D unresolved. Trimming took off 5 bases at V and 1 base at J, with 11 bases between the two ends. Looked up from germline, CDR1 is SEHNR and CDR2 is FQNEAQ (reference sequence). There are 15 residues in the CDR3. The CDR3 bases are TGTGCCAGCAGCCCCCGAACACTGAACACCGGGGAGCTGTTTTTT. Translated, it gives CASSPRTLNTGELFF.

The chain recombines TRBV6-5 with TRBJ2-1; 7 bases are shared with TRBD1. The CDR3 is 13 amino acids. Germline assignment: CDR1 MNHEY and CDR2 SVGAGI. The trim removed 2 bases at V and 8 bases at J, leaving 3 bases unmatched. CDR3 nucleotide sequence: TGTGCCAGCAGTTACCAGGGGGACGATGAGCAGTTCTTC. Its translation is CASSYQGDDEQFF.

This clone was seen only a few times. The chain recombines TRBV7-3 with TRBJ1-1; 7 nucleotides align to TRBD1. Germline CDR1 is SGHTA and CDR2 is FQGTGA. The CDR3 loop spans 13 amino acids. The V and J ends lost 5 bases and 6 bases, in that order; junction bases with no gene match: 6. In DNA form, the CDR3 reads TGTGCCAGCAGCACAAAACAGGGGTCTGAAGCTTTCTTT. Residues: CASSTKQGSEAFF.

The rearrangement links TRBV7-2 to TRBJ2-2; no clear D gene. Germline V gene data show CDR1 as SGHTA and CDR2 as FQGNSA. V gave up 3 bases and J gave up 5 bases, with 4 bases separating them. The CDR3 consists of 12 residues. The CDR3 nucleotides read TGTGCCAGCAGCTTGGTAACCGGGGAGCTGTTTTTT. As protein: CASSLVTGELFF.

This clone was found once. The chain links TRBV18 to TRBJ1-3, with unresolved D. This CDR3 spans 11 amino acids. Deletions cut 6 bases from V and 8 bases from J, with 8 bases between. Germline CDR1 reads KGHSH; CDR2 reads LQKENI. DNA for the CDR3: TGTGCCAGCTCCACGACGGACACCATATATTTT. Its protein is CASSTTDTIYF.

This chain uses TRBV13 with TRBJ2-4; D is unclear. Per the germline V gene, CDR1 is PRHDT and CDR2 is FYEKMQ (reference sequence). Trimming took 0 bases from V and 3 from J, leaving 6 bases between them. This CDR3 is built from 14 residues. The CDR3 nucleotides are TGTGCCAGCAGCTTAGGAGATTACAAAAACATTCAGTACTTC. This gives the protein CASSLGDYKNIQYF.

This clone has just one count. The V and J genes are TRBV5-4 and TRBJ1-2, with 7 nucleotides matching TRBD1. Germline loops: CDR1 SGHNT, CDR2 YYREEE (reference sequence). Losses at the gene ends were 2 bases for V and 4 bases for J; bases not matched to a gene: 8. This CDR3 is built from 15 residues. The CDR3 here is CASSLQTQGTYGYTF. CDR3 coding DNA: TGTGCCAGCAGCTTACAGACACAGGGGACCTATGGCTACACCTTC.

V gene TRBV5-1 combines with J gene TRBJ1-1; D is unresolved. Per the germline V gene, CDR1 is SGHRS and CDR2 is YFSETQ. V shed 1 base and J shed 0 bases, with 7 bases lying between them. The CDR3 is made up of 14 amino acids. The CDR3 nucleotides are TGCGCCAGCAGCTTGTCTACCATGAACACTGAAGCTTTCTTT. Translated, it gives CASSLSTMNTEAFF.

V is TRBV4-2 and J is TRBJ1-5, with D uncertain. V lost 0 bases and J lost 4, with 16 bases in between. This CDR3 spans 17 amino acids. Germline-derived CDR1 and CDR2 are LGHNA and YNFKEQ. This CDR3 is CASSQEFRLRVNQPQHF. As DNA, the CDR3 is TGTGCCAGCAGCCAAGAGTTCCGCCTCAGAGTAAATCAGCCCCAGCATTTT.

The chain carries TRBV6-1 and TRBJ2-3; a weak D match, TRBD2 (6 bases). Trimming left V 6 bases short and J 2 bases short, with 12 bases between. Germline assignment: CDR1 MNHNS and CDR2 SASEGT. CDR3 length: 14 amino acids. The CDR3 is CASREAGITDTQYF. CDR3 nucleotides: TGTGCCAGCAGGGAGGCGGGGATCACAGATACGCAGTATTTT.

V gene TRBV7-2 combines with J gene TRBJ1-5; weak D call: TRBD1 (6 bases). The germline gives CDR1 SGHTA, CDR2 FQGNSA. V shed 0 bases and J shed 4 bases, with 22 bases lying between them. The CDR3 loop spans 19 amino acids. CDR3 sequence reads: CASSLAQYGHRTDNQPQHF. CDR3 nucleotides: TGTGCCAGCAGCTTAGCGCAATATGGACACAGGACAGATAATCAGCCCCAGCATTTT.

The chain recombines TRBV7-8 with TRBJ2-2; a possible D gene is TRBD1 (5 bases). CDR1 and CDR2 (germline): SGHVS, FQNEAQ. Trimming took 5 bases from V and 4 from J, leaving 23 bases between them. This CDR3 has 18 residues. The CDR3: CASSLYGRATSITGELFF. The CDR3 DNA follows: TGTGCCAGCAGCCTTTACGGCAGGGCTACCTCGATCACCGGGGAGCTGTTTTTT.

In its sample, this clone was seen once. The chain uses TRBV28 and TRBJ2-5, with D possibly being TRBD1 (5 bases). CDR3 length: 14 residues. Germline values: CDR1 MDHEN, CDR2 SYDVKM. With 5 bases removed from V and 2 bases from J, the gap between germline ends came to 12 bases. This chain's CDR3 is CASSLGPVQETQYF. CDR3 in DNA: TGTGCCAGCAGTCTGGGGCCAGTTCAAGAGACCCAGTACTTC.

The V call is TRBV4-2, the J call TRBJ2-5, with 7 bases fitting TRBD2. The V and J ends lost 1 base and 3 bases, in that order; junction bases with no gene match: 5. The germline CDR1 and CDR2 sequences are LGHNA and YNFKEQ. There are 15 residues in the CDR3. The CDR3 protein is CASSQVGAGEETQYF. The CDR3 nucleotides read TGTGCCAGCAGCCAAGTAGGGGCGGGAGAAGAGACCCAGTACTTC.

The gene calls are TRBV4-3 and TRBJ2-1; 11 positions match TRBD2. CDR3 length: 16 residues. The V and J ends lost 3 bases and 4 bases, in that order; junction bases with no gene match: 5. Germline V gene sequence: CDR1 LGHNA, CDR2 YSLEER. The CDR3 spells CASSHTGTSGYNEQFF. CDR3 DNA: TGCGCCAGCAGCCATACCGGGACTAGCGGTTACAATGAGCAGTTCTTC.

This CDR3 reads CASSPRAASGIFYNEQFF. The CDR3 coding sequence is TGTGCCAGCAGCCCCCGCGCGGCTAGCGGGATTTTCTACAATGAGCAGTTCTTC. The chain joins TRBV27 to TRBJ2-1, with TRBD2 identical over 9 bases. Germline V gene sequence: CDR1 MNHEY, CDR2 SMNVEV (reference sequence). CDR3 length: 18 residues. Trimming removed 6 bases from V and 3 bases from J; junction bases left unmatched: 15.

Details on this clone: Relative to the germline gene, one junction end is altered; a read error may explain this. V is TRBV30 and J is TRBJ2-3; 9 bases are a match to TRBD2. Germline V CDR1 and CDR2: GTSNPN, SVGIG (reference sequence). The CDR3 covers 12 residues. The chain's CDR3 is CAWSGGLDTQYF. CDR3 nucleotide sequence: TGTGCGTGGAGCGGGGGGTTAGATACGCAGTATTTT.

V and J are TRBV4-2 and TRBJ2-7, with 7 bases that match TRBD2. Trimming cost V 1 base and J 2 bases; bases outside gene matches: 8. This CDR3 is 16 amino acids long. Germline CDR1 reads LGHNA; CDR2 reads YNFKEQ. The CDR3 DNA follows: TGTGCCAGCAGCCAAGGCGGGGCTAGCGGTACCTACGAGCAGTACTTC. This gives the protein CASSQGGASGTYEQYF.